This TCR beta chain was profiled in a study of shared clonotypes between healthy human individuals (dated by TCRdb to 2020 to 2022). About the full investigation: The cohort comprised a couple of women and a few men aged 18 to 49 years. To increase sequencing depth and limit assay-specific biases, different laboratories used diverse techniques to prepare libraries and sequence TCR repertoires. Each donor's leukapheresis produced roughly between about 0.9 and 9.5 billion PBMCs. Blood TCR repertoires of roughly five healthy adults were deeply sequenced to estimate repertoire size and the extent of clonotype sharing between individuals. For each donor, CD4 naive and CD4 memory were each given three plates, CD8 naive was given two plates, and CD8 memory was given one plate. Broad study findings and their caveats: Sampling was restricted to blood, and TCR repertoires in tissue are likely to differ from TCR repertoires in blood. Because the study included only a small number of donors, the genetic and exposure-history diversity represented was limited. Larger estimated clonotype richness was generally found for naive subsets than for memory subsets. Pairwise subsampling indicated that sequencing depth was expected to affect the degree of clonotype sharing among donors. Compared with non-shared clonotypes, clonotypes shared by all four sorted-subset donors had higher generation probabilities. Across several donors, approximately 5% of naive CD4, 3% to 4% of naive CD8, roughly 2.2% of memory CD4, and 0.4% to 0.45% of memory CD8 clonotypes were shared. Rarefaction of sorted-subset datasets indicated incomplete sequencing despite the large sequencing depth.

Using the deep immunoSEQ assay, TCR CDR3 regions were amplified from genomic DNA by multiplex PCR. Extracted genomic DNA from each cell subset was distributed evenly across all wells of several immunoSEQ 96-well plates, and each plate was treated as a replicate. For sorted subsets, about 210 ng of genomic DNA, equivalent to roughly 30,000 T cell genomes, went into each replicate PCR. Purified libraries were measured with a Qubit 3.0 fluorometer, size-checked on a Bioanalyzer 2100, and measured again with the KAPA Library Quantification kit. Every immunoSEQ 96-well plate was sequenced on a dedicated single-read 150-cycle Illumina NextSeq 550 flow cell. Turning to the authors' computational methods: Because the immunoSEQ output held only junctional sequences and lacked quality scores, the filtering could not match the filtering applied to full-length reads. To assign V/J genes and CDR3, sequences were annotated using PyIR, a Python wrapper for IgBLAST v1.9, with IMGT germline references. Any read was removed if the V/J assignment was weak (E-value above 1e-6), the CDR3 was missing, or the read contained stop codons, out-of-frame junctions, or ambiguous translated residues. V3J clonotypes were defined as sequences sharing an identical inferred V gene, J gene, and CDR3 amino acid sequence. Percentage overlap between repertoires was calculated by dividing the number of shared unique clonotypes by the size of the smaller repertoire. Richness of each repertoire was evaluated using RTK rarefaction, the Chao1 estimator, and Recon v2.1 estimates of unobserved clonotypes. Generation probabilities for all TCRbeta clonotypes obtained by the gDNA method from a handful of donors were computed using OLGA. The immuneACCESS repertoire file appears here via TCRdb, limited to in-frame rearrangements. These files lack a portion of the clones; in checked studies, under half of the deficit traces to unresolved V genes, and the cause of the others is not known. V and J calls and clone size are those listed in that table; D and trimming were worked out from the DNA. This sample holds more than 2 million clones; almost 96% were observed only once. The top ten clonotypes cover about 0.13% of the sample.

About this clone itself: Its antigen specificity is not known. The sample holds no much larger clone one base away, and base qualities are not on file.

Healthy HIV-negative adults with no recently reported acute infections or vaccinations were included as donors. All donors were Caucasian adults living in Nashville, Tennessee, USA. Magnetic negative selection was used to enrich CD4+ T cells, after which naive cells were positively selected on CD45RA and the negative fraction became the memory subset. Blood was obtained by leukapheresis, after which PBMCs were separated by Ficoll-Histopaque density gradient centrifugation and cryopreserved in liquid nitrogen vapor phase. Purity and quantity of every magnetically sorted T cell population were checked by analytical flow cytometry. Genomic DNA was isolated from every sorted fraction and measured by UV absorbance on a Nanodrop 2000c. The CDR3 measures 13 amino acids from cysteine to phenylalanine. Only the CDR3 DNA stays, 39 bases, in frame from base 1. V is cut by 8 bases and J by 2 bases, and the space between the germline ends is 13 bases. Looking up the germline V gene yields CDR1 MNHEY and CDR2 SVGAGI.

This receptor was identified in a man aged 18 to 30 in good health. The specimen was naive CD4+ T cells sorted from blood. What this sample's cell subset or site label stands for: CD45RA+ positively selected. This receptor chain uses TRBV6-5 and TRBJ2-7; the D gene is not confidently resolved. At the DNA level, the sequence is TGTGCCAGCCAACGGACGCCCGCCTACGAGCAGTACTTC. Its product reads: CASQRTPAYEQYF.